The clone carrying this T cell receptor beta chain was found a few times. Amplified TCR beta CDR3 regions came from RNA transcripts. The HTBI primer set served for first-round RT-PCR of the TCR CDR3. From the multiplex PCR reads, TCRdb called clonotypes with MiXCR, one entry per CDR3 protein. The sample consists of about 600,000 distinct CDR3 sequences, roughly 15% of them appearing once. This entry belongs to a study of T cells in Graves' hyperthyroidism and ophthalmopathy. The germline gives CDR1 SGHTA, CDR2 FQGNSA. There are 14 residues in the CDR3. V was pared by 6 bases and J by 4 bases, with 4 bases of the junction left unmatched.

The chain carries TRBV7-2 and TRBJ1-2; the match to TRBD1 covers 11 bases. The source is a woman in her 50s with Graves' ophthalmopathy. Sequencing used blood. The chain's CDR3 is CASRGQGAAYGYTF. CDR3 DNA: TGTGCCAGCAGAGGACAGGGGGCCGCCTATGGCTACACCTTC.